A single sample is the source of the 9 T cell receptor beta chains below, sequenced in a study of blood T cell repertoires in COVID-19. Here immunoSEQ multiplex PCR was the method, and the copy in TCRdb shows in-frame clones only, minus some. Of about 170,000 clones listed, around 86% are singletons. Sequencing used peripheral blood. All receptors come from a woman aged 80 or over with COVID-19, enrolled during active disease.

The chain employs TRBV11-3 and TRBJ2-1, with D perhaps matching TRBD1 (5 bases). The V and J ends lost 5 bases and 0 bases respectively, with 14 bases between them. Per the germline V gene, CDR1 is SGHNT and CDR2 is YENEEA. This CDR3 contains 16 residues. The CDR3 sequence is CASSPRATSSYNEQFF. CDR3 nucleotides: TGTGCCAGCAGCCCCAGGGCGACGAGCTCCTACAATGAGCAGTTCTTC. Drawing the rest from reference TRBV11-3 and TRBJ2-1, the complete variable domain is EAGVVQSPRYKIIEKKQPVAFWCNPISGHNTLYWYLQNLGQGPELLIRYENEEAVDDSQLPKDRFSAERLKGVDSTLKIQPAELGDSAVYLCASSPRATSSYNEQFFGPGTRLTVL.

The chain employs TRBV27 and TRBJ1-6; 11 bases fit TRBD1. Germline CDR1 reads MNHEY; CDR2 reads SMNVEV (reference sequence). There are 14 residues in the CDR3. The junction had 4 bases not matched to a gene; V was cut back by 8 bases and J by 7 bases. CDR3 bases: TGTGCCAGCGGACAGGGGGCTGGAAATTCACCCCTCCACTTT. Translated: CASGQGAGNSPLHF.

The gene calls are TRBV29-1 and TRBJ2-1; D call uncertain. The ends were cut back, 4 bases at V and 4 bases at J, with 14 bases in the middle. The CDR3 sequence is 14 residues long. The germline gives CDR1 SQVTM, CDR2 ANQGSEA. This CDR3 reads CSVGGGPNYNEQFF. The CDR3, as DNA: TGCAGCGTTGGTGGCGGCCCGAATTACAATGAGCAGTTCTTC.

The chain uses TRBV19 and TRBJ2-1, with D perhaps matching TRBD1 (5 bases). The length of the CDR3 is 17 residues. Looked up from germline, CDR1 is LNHDA and CDR2 is SQIVND (reference sequence). Deletions cut 5 bases from V and 0 bases from J, with 17 bases between. CDR3: CASSPNRLARSYNEQFF. In DNA, the CDR3 is TGTGCCAGTAGTCCGAACAGGCTCGCCCGCTCCTACAATGAGCAGTTCTTC. The full variable domain, rest sourced from reference TRBV19 and TRBJ2-1, is DGGITQSPKYLFRKEGQNVTLSCEQNLNHDAMYWYRQDPGQGLRLIYYSQIVNDFQKGDIAEGYSVSREKKESFPLTVTSAQKNPTAFYLCASSPNRLARSYNEQFFGPGTRLTVL.

V gene TRBV3-1 (or the pseudogene TRBV3-2) combines with J gene TRBJ2-7; 8 nucleotides line up with TRBD1. Losses at the gene ends were 4 bases for V and 4 bases for J; bases not matched to a gene: 6. This CDR3 spans 14 amino acids. Germline V lookup: CDR1 LGHDT, CDR2 YNNKEL (reference sequence). CDR3 nucleotide sequence: TGTGCCAGCAGCCCGCCGGACAGGGAATACGAGCAGTACTTC. As protein: CASSPPDREYEQYF.

In this sample, this clone turned up a few times. The rearrangement joins TRBV19 to TRBJ1-1; maybe TRBD1 (6 bases). V was pared by 7 bases and J by 2 bases, with 23 bases between. The length of the CDR3 is 17 residues. Germline V gene lookup returns CDR1 LNHDA and CDR2 SQIVND (reference sequence). Written as DNA, the CDR3 is TGTGCCAGTAAGTTGCTTGGGGTCGGCAGGGGAAACACTGAAGCTTTCTTT. Translation gives CASKLLGVGRGNTEAFF.

The chain uses TRBV12-3 or TRBV12-4 and TRBJ2-5; D is perhaps TRBD2 (6 bases). This CDR3 has 12 residues. The V gene lost 5 bases and the J gene lost 5 bases, with 9 bases spanning the gap. The CDR3 bases are TGTGCCAGCAGTGCAGGGAGGGAGACCCAGTACTTC. Encoded protein: CASSAGRETQYF.

V and J are TRBV28 and TRBJ2-4; TRBD2 matches 8 bases. The CDR3 loop spans 17 amino acids. CDR1 and CDR2 from the germline V gene are MDHEN and SYDVKM. Trimming cost V 7 bases and J 0 bases; bases outside gene matches: 11. The CDR3 loop is CASMGGLAGLAKNIQYF. The CDR3 nucleotides are TGTGCCAGCATGGGGGGGCTAGCGGGCTTAGCCAAAAACATTCAGTACTTC.

The V call is TRBV6-2 or TRBV6-3, the J call TRBJ2-3; 11 positions agree with TRBD2. The CDR3 covers 15 residues. CDR1 is MNHEY and CDR2 is SVGEGT in the germline V gene. The V and J ends lost 6 bases and 3 bases, in that order; junction bases with no gene match: 5. CDR3 DNA: TGTGCCAGCAGGCCTAGCGGGAGGCCGACAGATACGCAGTATTTT. This encodes CASRPSGRPTDTQYF.